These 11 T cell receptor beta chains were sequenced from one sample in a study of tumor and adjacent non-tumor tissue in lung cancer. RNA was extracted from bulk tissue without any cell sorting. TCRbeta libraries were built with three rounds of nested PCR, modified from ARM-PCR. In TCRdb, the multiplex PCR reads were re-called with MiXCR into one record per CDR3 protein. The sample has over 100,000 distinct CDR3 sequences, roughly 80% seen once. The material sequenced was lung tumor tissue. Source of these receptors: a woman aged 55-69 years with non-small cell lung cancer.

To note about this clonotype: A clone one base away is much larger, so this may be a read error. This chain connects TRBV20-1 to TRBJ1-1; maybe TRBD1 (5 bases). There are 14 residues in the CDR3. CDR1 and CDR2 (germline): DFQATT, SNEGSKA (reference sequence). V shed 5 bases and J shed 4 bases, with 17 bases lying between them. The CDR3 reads CSAGVREGSTEAFF. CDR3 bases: TGCAGTGCTGGAGTTCGGGAGGGGTCCACTGAAGCTTTCTTT.

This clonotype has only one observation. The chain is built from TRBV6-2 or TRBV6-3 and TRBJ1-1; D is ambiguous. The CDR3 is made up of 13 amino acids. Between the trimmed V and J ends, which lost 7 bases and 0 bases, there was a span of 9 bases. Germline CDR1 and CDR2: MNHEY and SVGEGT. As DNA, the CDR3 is TGTGCCAGCATCCCCATGGTGAACACTGAAGCTTTCTTT. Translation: CASIPMVNTEAFF.

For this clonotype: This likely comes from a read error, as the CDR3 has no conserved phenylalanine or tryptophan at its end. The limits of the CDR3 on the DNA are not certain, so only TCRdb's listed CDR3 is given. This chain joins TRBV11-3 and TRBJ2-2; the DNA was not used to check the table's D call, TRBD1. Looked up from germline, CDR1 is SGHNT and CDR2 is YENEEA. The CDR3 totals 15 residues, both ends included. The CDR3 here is CASSLGQGNTGELFL.

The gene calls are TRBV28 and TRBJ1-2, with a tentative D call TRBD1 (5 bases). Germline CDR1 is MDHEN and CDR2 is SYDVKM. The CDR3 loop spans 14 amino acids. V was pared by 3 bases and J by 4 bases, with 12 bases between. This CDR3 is CASSFGQGGYGYTF. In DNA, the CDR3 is TGTGCCAGCAGTTTCGGGCAGGGAGGCTATGGCTACACCTTC.

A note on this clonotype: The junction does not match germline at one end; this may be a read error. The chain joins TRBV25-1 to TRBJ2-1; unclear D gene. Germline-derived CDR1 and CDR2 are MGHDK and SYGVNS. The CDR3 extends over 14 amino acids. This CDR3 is CASSIRTLGNELFF. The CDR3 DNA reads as TGTGCCAGCAGTATACGCACCCTAGGGAATGAGCTGTTCTTC.

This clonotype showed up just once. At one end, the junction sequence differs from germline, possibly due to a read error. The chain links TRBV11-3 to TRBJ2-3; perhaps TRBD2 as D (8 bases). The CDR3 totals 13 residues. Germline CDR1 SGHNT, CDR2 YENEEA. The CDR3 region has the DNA TGTGCCAGCAGGCGGGACAGCGGGGGTACGCTGTATTTT. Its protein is CASRRDSGGTLYF.

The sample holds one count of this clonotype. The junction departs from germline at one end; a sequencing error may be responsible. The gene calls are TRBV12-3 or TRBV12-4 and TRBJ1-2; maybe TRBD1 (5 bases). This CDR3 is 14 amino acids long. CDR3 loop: CTSSIGGTTYGYTF. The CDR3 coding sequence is TGTACCAGCAGTATAGGAGGGACGACCTATGGCTACACCTTC.

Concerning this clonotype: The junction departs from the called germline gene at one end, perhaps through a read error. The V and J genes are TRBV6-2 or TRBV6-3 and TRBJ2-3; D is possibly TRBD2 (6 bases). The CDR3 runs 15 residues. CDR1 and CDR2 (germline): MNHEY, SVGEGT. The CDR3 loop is CASSYLATRADTQNF. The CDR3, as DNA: TGTGCCAGCAGTTACCTAGCGACCCGCGCAGATACGCAGAATTTT.

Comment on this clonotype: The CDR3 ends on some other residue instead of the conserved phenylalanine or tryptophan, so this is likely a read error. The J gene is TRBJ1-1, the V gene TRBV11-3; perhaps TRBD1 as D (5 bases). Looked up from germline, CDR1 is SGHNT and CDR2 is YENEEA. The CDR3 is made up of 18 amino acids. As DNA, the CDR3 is TGTGCAAGCAGCTTAATTGGGCCGCCGGGACGGATGAATACTGAAGCTTTCATT. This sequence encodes CASSLIGPPGRMNTEAFI.

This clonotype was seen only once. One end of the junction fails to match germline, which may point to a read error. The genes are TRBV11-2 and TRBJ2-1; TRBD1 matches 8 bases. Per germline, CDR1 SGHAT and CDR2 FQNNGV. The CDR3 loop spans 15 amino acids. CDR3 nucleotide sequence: TGTGACAGCAGCTTAGTGGGACAGGTCATCAATGAGCAGTTCTTC. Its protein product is CDSSLVGQVINEQFF. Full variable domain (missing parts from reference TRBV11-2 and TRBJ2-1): EAGVAQSPRYKIIEKRQSVAFWCNPISGHATLYWYQQILGQGPKLLIQFQNNGVVDDSQLPKDRFSAERLKGVDSTLKIQPAKLEDSAVYLCDSSLVGQVINEQFFGPGTRLTVL.

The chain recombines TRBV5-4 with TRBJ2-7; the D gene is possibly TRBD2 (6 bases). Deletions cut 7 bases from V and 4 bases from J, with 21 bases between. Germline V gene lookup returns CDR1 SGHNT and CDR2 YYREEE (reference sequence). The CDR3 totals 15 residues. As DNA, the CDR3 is TGTGCCAGCTGCCAGACCCGGAACAGCGGGTACGAGCAGTACTTC. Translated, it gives CASCQTRNSGYEQYF.